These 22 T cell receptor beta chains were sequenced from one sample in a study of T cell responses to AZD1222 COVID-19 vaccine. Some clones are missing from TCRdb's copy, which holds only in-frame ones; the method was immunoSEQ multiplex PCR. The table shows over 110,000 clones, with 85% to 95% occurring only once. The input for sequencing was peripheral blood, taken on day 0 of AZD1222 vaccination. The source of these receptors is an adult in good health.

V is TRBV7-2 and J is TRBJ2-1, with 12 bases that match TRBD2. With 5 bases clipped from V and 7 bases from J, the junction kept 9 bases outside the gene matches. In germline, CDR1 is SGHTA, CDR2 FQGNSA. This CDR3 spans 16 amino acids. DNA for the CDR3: TGTGCCAGCAGCCTCGGGGTCGGGACTAGCGGGAATGAGCAGTTCTTC. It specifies CASSLGVGTSGNEQFF.

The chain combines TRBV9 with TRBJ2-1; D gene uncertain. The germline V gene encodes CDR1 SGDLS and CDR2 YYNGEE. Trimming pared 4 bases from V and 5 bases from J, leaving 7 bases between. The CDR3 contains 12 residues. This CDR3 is CASSHSNNEQFF. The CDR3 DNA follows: TGTGCCAGCAGCCACTCAAACAATGAGCAGTTCTTC.

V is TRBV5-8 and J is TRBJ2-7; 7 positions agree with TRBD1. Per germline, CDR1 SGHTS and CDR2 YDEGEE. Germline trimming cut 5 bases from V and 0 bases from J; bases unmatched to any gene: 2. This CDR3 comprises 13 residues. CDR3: CASSRTGSYEQYF. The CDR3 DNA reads TGTGCCAGCAGTAGGACAGGCTCCTACGAGCAGTACTTC. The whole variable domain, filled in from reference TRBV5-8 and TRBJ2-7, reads EAGVTQSPTHLIKTRGQQATLRCSPISGHTSVYWYQQALGLGLQFLLWYDEGEERNRGNFPPRFSGRQFPNYSSELNVNALELEDSALYLCASSRTGSYEQYFGPGTRLTVT.

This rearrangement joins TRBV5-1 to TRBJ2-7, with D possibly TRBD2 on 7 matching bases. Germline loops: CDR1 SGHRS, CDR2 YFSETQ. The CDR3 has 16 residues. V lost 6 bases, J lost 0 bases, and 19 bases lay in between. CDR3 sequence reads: CASTPPRGGPSYEQYF. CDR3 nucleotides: TGCGCCAGCACCCCCCCGAGGGGGGGGCCCTCCTACGAGCAGTACTTC.

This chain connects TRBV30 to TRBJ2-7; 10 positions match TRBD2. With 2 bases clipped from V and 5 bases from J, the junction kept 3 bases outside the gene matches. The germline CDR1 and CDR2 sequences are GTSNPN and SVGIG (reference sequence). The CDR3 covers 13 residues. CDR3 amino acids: CAWSRTSGNEQYF. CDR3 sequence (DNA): TGTGCCTGGAGTCGTACTAGCGGGAACGAGCAGTACTTC.

In nucleotides, the CDR3 is TGTGCCAGCAGCCGAGAACAGGGATGGGCTGAAGCTTTCTTT. Amino acid sequence: CASSREQGWAEAFF. The chain carries TRBV3-1 (or the pseudogene TRBV3-2) and TRBJ1-1, with D perhaps TRBD1 (6 bases). Germline-derived CDR1 and CDR2 are LGHDT and YNNKEL (reference sequence). Trimming took off 4 bases at V and 6 bases at J, with 15 bases between the two ends. The CDR3 sequence is 14 residues long.

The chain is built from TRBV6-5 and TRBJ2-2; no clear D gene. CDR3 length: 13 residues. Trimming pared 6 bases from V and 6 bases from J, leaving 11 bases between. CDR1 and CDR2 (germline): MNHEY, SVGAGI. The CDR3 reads CASRAGYPGELFF. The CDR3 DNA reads TGTGCCAGCAGGGCAGGATACCCCGGGGAGCTGTTTTTT.

The CDR3 reads CASSLSWTGNTEAFF. In DNA form, the CDR3 reads TGTGCCAGCAGTTTATCATGGACAGGGAACACTGAAGCTTTCTTT. J is TRBJ1-1 and V is TRBV27, with 7 positions matching TRBD1. CDR3 length: 15 amino acids. V lost 0 bases to trimming and J lost 1 base; unmatched junction nucleotides: 2. Germline values: CDR1 MNHEY, CDR2 SMNVEV (reference sequence).

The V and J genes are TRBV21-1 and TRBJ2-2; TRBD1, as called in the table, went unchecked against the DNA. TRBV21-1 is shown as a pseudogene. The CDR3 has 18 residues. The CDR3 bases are TGTGCCAGCAGCAGGCCTCAGGGACAGGGGCGGAAACTCGGGGAGCTGTTTTTT. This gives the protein CASSRPQGQGRKLGELFF.

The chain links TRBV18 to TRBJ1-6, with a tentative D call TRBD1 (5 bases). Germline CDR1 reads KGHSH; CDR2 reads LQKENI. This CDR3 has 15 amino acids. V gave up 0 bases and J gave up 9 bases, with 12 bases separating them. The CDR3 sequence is CASSPPGGETSPLHF. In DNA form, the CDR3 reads TGTGCCAGCTCACCACCCGGGGGGGAGACTTCACCCCTCCACTTT.

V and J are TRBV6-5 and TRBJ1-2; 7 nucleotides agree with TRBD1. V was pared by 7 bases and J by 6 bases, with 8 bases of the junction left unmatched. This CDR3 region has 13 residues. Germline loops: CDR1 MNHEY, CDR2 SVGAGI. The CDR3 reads CASKAGGVDGYTF. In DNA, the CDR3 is TGTGCCAGCAAAGCAGGGGGAGTGGATGGCTACACCTTC.

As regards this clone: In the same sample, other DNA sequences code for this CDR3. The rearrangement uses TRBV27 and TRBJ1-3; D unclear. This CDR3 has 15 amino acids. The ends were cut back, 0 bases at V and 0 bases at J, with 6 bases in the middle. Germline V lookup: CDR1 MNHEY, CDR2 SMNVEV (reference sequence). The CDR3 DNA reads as TGTGCCAGCAGTTTATCAGGCAGCTCTGGAAACACCATATATTTT. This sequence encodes CASSLSGSSGNTIYF.

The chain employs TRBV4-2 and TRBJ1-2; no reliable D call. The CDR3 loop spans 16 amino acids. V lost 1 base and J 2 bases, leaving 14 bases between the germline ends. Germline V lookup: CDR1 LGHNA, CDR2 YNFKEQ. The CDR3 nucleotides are TGTGCCAGCAGCCAAGTTTGGGCAGGATCCAACTATGGCTACACCTTC. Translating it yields CASSQVWAGSNYGYTF.

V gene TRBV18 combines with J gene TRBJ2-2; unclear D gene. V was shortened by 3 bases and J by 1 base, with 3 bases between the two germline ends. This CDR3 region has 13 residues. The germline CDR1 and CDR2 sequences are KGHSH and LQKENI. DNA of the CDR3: TGTGCCAGCTCACCGAAGAACACCGGGGAGCTGTTTTTT. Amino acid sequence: CASSPKNTGELFF.

DNA of the CDR3: TGTGCCAGCAGTTTAAGTAGCGGGGGGGCGGGTGAGCAGTTCTTC. The encoded protein is CASSLSSGGAGEQFF. V and J are TRBV27 and TRBJ2-1, with TRBD2 identical over 11 bases. Germline V gene data show CDR1 as MNHEY and CDR2 as SMNVEV (reference sequence). The V and J ends lost 2 bases and 9 bases, in that order; junction bases with no gene match: 6. The CDR3 is made up of 15 amino acids.

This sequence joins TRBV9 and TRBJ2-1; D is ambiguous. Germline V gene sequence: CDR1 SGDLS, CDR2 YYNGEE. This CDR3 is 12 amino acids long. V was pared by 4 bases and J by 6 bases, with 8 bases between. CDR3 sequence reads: CASSYGPNEQFF. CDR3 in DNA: TGTGCCAGCAGCTACGGCCCCAATGAGCAGTTCTTC.

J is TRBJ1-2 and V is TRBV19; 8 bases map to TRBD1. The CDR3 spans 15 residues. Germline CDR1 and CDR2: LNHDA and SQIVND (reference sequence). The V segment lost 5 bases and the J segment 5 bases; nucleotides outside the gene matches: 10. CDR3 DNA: TGTGCCAGTAGTGCCCCGACAGGGGCTCCGTATGGCTACACCTTC. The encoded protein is CASSAPTGAPYGYTF.

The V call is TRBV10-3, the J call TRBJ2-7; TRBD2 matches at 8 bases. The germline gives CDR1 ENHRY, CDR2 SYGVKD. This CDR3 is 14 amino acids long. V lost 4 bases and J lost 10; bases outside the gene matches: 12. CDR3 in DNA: TGTGCCATCAGTGTTCGGGGGGGTTGGGTCGAACAGTACTTC. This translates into CAISVRGGWVEQYF.

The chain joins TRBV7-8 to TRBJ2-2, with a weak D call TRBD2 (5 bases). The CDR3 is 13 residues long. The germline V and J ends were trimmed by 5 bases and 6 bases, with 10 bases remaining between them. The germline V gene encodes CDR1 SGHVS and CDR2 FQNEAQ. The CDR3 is CASSATGAGELFF. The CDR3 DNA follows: TGTGCCAGCAGCGCCACCGGGGCCGGGGAGCTGTTTTTT. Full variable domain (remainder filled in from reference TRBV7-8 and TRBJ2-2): GAGVSQSPRYKVAKRGQDVALRCDPISGHVSLFWYQQALGQGPEFLTYFQNEAQLDKSGLPSDRFFAERPEGSVSTLKIQRTQQEDSAVYLCASSATGAGELFFGEGSRLTVL.

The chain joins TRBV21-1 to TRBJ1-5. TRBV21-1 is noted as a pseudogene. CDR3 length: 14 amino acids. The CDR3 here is CASSKEEGNQPQHF. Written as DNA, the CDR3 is TGTGCCAGCAGCAAAGAGGAGGGCAATCAGCCCCAGCATTTT.

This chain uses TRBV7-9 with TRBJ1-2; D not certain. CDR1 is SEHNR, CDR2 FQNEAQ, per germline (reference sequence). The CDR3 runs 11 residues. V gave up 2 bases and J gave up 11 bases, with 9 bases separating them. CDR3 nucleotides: TGTGCCAGCAGCTTACTGGCCTCATACACCTTC. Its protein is CASSLLASYTF. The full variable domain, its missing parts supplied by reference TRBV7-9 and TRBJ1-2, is DTGVSQNPRHKITKRGQNVTFRCDPISEHNRLYWYRQTLGQGPEFLTYFQNEAQLEKSRLLSDRFSAERPKGSFSTLEIQRTEQGDSAMYLCASSLLASYTFGSGTRLTVV.

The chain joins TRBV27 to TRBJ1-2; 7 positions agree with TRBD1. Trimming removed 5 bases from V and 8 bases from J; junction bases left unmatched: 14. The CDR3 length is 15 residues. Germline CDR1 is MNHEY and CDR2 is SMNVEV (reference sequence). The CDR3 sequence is CASSPLGTVRRGYTF. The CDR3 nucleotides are TGTGCCAGCAGTCCCCTCGGGACAGTCCGCCGGGGCTACACCTTC.